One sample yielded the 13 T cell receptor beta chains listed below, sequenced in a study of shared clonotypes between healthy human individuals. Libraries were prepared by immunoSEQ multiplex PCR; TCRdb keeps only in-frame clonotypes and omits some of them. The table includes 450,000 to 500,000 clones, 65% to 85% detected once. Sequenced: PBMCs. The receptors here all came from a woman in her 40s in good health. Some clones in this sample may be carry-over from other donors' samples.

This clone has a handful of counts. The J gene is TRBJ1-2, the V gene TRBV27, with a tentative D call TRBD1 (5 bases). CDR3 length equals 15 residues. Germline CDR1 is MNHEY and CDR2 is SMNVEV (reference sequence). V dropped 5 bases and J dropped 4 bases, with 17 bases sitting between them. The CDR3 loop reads CASSPELGPSYGYTF. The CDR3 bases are TGTGCCAGCAGTCCAGAGCTGGGGCCAAGCTATGGCTACACCTTC.

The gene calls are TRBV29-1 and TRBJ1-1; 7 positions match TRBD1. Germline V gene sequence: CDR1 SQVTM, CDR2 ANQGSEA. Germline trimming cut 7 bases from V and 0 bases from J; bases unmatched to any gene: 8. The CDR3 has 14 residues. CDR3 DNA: TGCAGCGCCTCAAGGACAGGTCTGAACACTGAAGCTTTCTTT. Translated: CSASRTGLNTEAFF.

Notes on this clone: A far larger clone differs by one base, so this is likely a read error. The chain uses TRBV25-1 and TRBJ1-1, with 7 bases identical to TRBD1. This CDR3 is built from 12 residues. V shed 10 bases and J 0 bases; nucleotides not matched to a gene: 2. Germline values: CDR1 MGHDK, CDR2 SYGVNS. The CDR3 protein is CANRGLNTEAFF. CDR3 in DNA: TGTGCCAACAGGGGACTGAACACTGAAGCTTTCTTT.

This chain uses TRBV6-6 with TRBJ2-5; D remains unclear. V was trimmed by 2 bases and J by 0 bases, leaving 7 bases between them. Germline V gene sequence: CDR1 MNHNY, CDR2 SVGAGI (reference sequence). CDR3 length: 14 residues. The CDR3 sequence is CASSYVANQETQYF. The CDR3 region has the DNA TGTGCCAGCAGTTACGTAGCAAACCAAGAGACCCAGTACTTC.

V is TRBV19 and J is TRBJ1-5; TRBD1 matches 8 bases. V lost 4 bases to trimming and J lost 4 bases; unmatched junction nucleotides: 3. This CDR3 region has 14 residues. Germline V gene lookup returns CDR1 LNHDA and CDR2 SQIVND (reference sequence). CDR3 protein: CASSTQGGNQPQHF. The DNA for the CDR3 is TGTGCCAGTAGTACACAGGGGGGTAATCAGCCCCAGCATTTT.

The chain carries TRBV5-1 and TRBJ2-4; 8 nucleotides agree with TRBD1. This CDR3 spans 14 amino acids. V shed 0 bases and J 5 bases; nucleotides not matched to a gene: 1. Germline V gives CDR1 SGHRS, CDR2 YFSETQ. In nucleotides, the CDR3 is TGCGCCAGCAGCTTGGGGGGACAGGAAAACATTCAGTACTTC. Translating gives CASSLGGQENIQYF.

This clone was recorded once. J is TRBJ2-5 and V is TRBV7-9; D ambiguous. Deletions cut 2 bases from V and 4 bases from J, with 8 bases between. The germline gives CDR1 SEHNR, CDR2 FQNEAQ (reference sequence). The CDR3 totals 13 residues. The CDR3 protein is CASSLYWGETQYF. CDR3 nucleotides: TGTGCCAGCAGCTTATACTGGGGAGAGACCCAGTACTTC.

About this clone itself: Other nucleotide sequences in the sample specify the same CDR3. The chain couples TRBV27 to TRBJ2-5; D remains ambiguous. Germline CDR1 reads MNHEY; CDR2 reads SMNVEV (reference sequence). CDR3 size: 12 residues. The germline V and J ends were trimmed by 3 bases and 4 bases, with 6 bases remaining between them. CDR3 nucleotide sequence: TGTGCCAGCAGTTTGTCCGGAGAGACCCAGTACTTC. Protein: CASSLSGETQYF.

This chain's CDR3 is CASSWVGEPNTEAFF. The CDR3 coding sequence is TGTGCCAGCAGTTGGGTTGGGGAACCGAACACTGAAGCTTTCTTT. J is TRBJ1-1 and V is TRBV28; D is uncertain. Germline-derived CDR1 and CDR2 are MDHEN and SYDVKM. With 4 bases removed from V and 1 base from J, the gap between germline ends came to 13 bases. The CDR3 sequence is 15 residues long.

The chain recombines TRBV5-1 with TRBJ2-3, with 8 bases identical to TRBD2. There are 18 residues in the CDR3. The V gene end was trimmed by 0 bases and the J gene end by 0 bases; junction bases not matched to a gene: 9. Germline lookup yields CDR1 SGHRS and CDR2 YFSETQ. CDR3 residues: CASSLVLTSGASTDTQYF. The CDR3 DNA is TGCGCCAGCAGCTTGGTGTTAACTAGCGGAGCTAGCACAGATACGCAGTATTTT.

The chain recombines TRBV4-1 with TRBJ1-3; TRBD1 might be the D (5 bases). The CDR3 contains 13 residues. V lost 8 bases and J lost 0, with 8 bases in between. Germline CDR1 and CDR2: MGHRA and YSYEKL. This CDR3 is CASRGDSGNTIYF. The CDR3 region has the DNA TGCGCCAGCCGGGGGGACTCTGGAAACACCATATATTTT.

In DNA form, the CDR3 reads TGCGCCAGCAGCCCGGACACGAACACCGGGGAGCTGTTTTTT. Its protein is CASSPDTNTGELFF. The V gene is TRBV5-1, the J gene TRBJ2-2; possibly TRBD1 for D (5 bases). The ends were cut back, 4 bases at V and 0 bases at J, with 7 bases in the middle. The V gene's germline CDR1 is SGHRS and CDR2 YFSETQ. The CDR3 consists of 14 residues. The full variable domain, its missing parts supplied by reference TRBV5-1 and TRBJ2-2, is KAGVTQTPRYLIKTRGQQVTLSCSPISGHRSVSWYQQTPGQGLQFLFEYFSETQRNKGNFPGRFSGRQFSNSRSEMNVSTLELGDSALYLCASSPDTNTGELFFGEGSRLTVL.

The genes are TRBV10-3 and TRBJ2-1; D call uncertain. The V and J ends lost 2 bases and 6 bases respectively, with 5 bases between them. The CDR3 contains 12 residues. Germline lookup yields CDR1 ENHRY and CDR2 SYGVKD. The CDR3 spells CAISEQRNEQFF. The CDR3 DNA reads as TGTGCCATCAGTGAGCAGCGCAATGAGCAGTTCTTC.